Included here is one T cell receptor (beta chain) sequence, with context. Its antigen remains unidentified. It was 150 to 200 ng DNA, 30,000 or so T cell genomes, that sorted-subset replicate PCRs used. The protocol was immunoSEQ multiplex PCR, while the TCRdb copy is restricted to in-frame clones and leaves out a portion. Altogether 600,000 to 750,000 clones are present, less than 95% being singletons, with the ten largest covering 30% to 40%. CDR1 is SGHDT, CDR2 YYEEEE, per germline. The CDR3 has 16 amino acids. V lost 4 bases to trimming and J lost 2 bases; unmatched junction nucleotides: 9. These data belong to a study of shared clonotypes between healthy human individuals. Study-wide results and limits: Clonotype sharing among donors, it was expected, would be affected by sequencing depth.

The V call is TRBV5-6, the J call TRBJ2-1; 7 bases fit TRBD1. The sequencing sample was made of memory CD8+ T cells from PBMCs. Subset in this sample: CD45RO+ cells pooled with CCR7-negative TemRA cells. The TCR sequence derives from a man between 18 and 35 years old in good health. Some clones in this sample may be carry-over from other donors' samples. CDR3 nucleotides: TGTGCCAGCAGCCCCTATTTAGGGGGCGCCTACAATGAGCAGTTCTTC. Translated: CASSPYLGGAYNEQFF.